These 18 T cell receptor beta chains were all obtained from the same sample, sequenced in a study. TCRdb independently ran MiXCR on the 5' RACE reads; one entry per CDR3 protein. The data contain 10,000 to 14,000 distinct CDR3 sequences, 40% to 55% of them singletons. The sequenced sample was tumor-infiltrating naive CD4+ T cells sorted from the breast tumor. As to subset: naive CD4+ T cells, CD4+CD45RA+CD25-. Source of these receptors: a female donor with breast cancer.

The chain joins TRBV4-3 to TRBJ1-6; no clear D gene. CDR3 length: 15 residues. Germline values: CDR1 LGHNA, CDR2 YSLEER. V was cut by 0 bases and J by 10 bases, with 13 bases left in between. CDR3 nucleotide sequence: TGCGCCAGCAGCCAAGAAGCGAGACCGGAGTCACCCCTCCACTTT. This sequence encodes CASSQEARPESPLHF.

The chain uses TRBV4-3 and TRBJ2-3; D call uncertain. Trimming removed 1 base from V and 0 bases from J, with 8 bases in between. There are 15 residues in the CDR3. The germline CDR1 and CDR2 sequences are LGHNA and YSLEER. Here the CDR3 reads CASSQVAPSTDTQYF. The CDR3 DNA follows: TGCGCCAGCAGCCAAGTGGCACCTAGCACAGATACGCAGTATTTT.

This clonotype was seen a handful of times. The chain combines TRBV29-1 with TRBJ1-4; the D is unclear. V was clipped by 7 bases and J by 11 bases, with 11 bases between them. The CDR3 has 10 residues. CDR1 is SQVTM and CDR2 is ANQGSEA in the germline V gene. CDR3 DNA: TGCAGCGCCGGAGATAAGAAACTGTTTTTT. It yields the protein CSAGDKKLFF.

This chain links TRBV4-3 with TRBJ1-4, with D uncertain. The germline V and J ends were trimmed by 0 bases and 6 bases, with 11 bases remaining between them. There are 15 residues in the CDR3. Germline V gives CDR1 LGHNA, CDR2 YSLEER. CDR3 nucleotides: TGCGCCAGCAGCCAAGAATCACTGGGTGATGAAAAACTGTTTTTT. It is translated as CASSQESLGDEKLFF.

This clonotype was found a few times. The CDR3 DNA sequence: TGTGCCAGCAGCCGGGACACGAGCACAGATACGCAGTATTTT. Protein: CASSRDTSTDTQYF. The chain has TRBV5-5 and TRBJ2-3, with D tentatively TRBD1 (6 bases). V lost 4 bases and J lost 0, with 9 bases in between. CDR3 length: 14 residues. Germline V gene sequence: CDR1 SGHKS, CDR2 YYEKEE (reference sequence).

V and J are TRBV7-3 and TRBJ2-3, with 7 positions matching TRBD2. This CDR3 comprises 16 residues. J gave up 3 bases and V 5 bases, and 11 bases lay outside the gene matches. CDR1 and CDR2 from the germline V gene are SGHTA and FQGTGA. CDR3 nucleotides: TGTGCCAGCAGCCCCGTTGGTGCGGGAGTTACAGATACGCAGTATTTT. This sequence encodes CASSPVGAGVTDTQYF.

The gene calls are TRBV20-1 and TRBJ2-3; D is perhaps TRBD2 (5 bases). Germline V gene lookup returns CDR1 DFQATT and CDR2 SNEGSKA (reference sequence). This CDR3 is built from 12 residues. V lost 3 bases to trimming and J lost 5 bases, with 9 bases between them. The CDR3 DNA reads as TGCAGTGCTAGTTCTGGGAGAGATACGCAGTATTTT. Amino acid sequence: CSASSGRDTQYF.

This clonotype was observed a handful of times. The V and J genes are TRBV20-1 and TRBJ2-5, with 7 bases lining up with TRBD1. V lost 8 bases and J lost 5; bases outside the gene matches: 8. Germline V lookup: CDR1 DFQATT, CDR2 SNEGSKA (reference sequence). The CDR3 extends over 12 amino acids. In DNA, the CDR3 is TGCAGTAGTTTACAGGGGATGGAGACCCAGTACTTC. Translation gives CSSLQGMETQYF.

J is TRBJ2-5 and V is TRBV7-6, with 8 bases identical to TRBD1. The germline CDR1 and CDR2 sequences are SGHVS and FNYEAQ. Trimming took 7 bases from V and 5 from J; bases not matched to a gene: 9. The CDR3 is made up of 14 amino acids. The CDR3 is CASKLDRAYETQYF. The CDR3 DNA reads TGTGCCAGCAAGTTGGACAGGGCGTACGAGACCCAGTACTTC. The whole variable domain, filled in from reference TRBV7-6 and TRBJ2-5, reads GAGVSQSPRYKVTKRGQDVALRCDPISGHVSLYWYRQALGQGPEFLTYFNYEAQQDKSGLPNDRFSAERPEGSISTLTIQRTEQRDSAMYRCASKLDRAYETQYFGPGTRLLVL.

The J gene is TRBJ1-1, the V gene TRBV5-1, with 8 bases lining up with TRBD1. V gave up 4 bases and J gave up 4 bases; unmatched junction bases: 6. This CDR3 has 14 amino acids. Germline V gene data show CDR1 as SGHRS and CDR2 as YFSETQ. The DNA of the CDR3 is TGCGCCAGCAGCCAACAGGGGGGGGTCACTGAAGCTTTCTTT. Its translation: CASSQQGGVTEAFF.

The chain employs TRBV12-3 or TRBV12-4 and TRBJ1-5; D is perhaps TRBD1 (5 bases). The germline V and J ends were trimmed by 5 bases and 7 bases, with 12 bases remaining between them. The CDR3 is made up of 13 amino acids. The CDR3 sequence: CASSMGLVQPQHF. The CDR3, as DNA: TGTGCCAGCAGTATGGGACTTGTCCAGCCCCAGCATTTT.

The rearrangement uses TRBV29-1 and TRBJ1-1; D not certain. V lost 4 bases and J lost 0, with 9 bases in between. The CDR3 is 13 residues long. Per germline, CDR1 SQVTM and CDR2 ANQGSEA. In DNA, the CDR3 is TGCAGCGTTGTTCCCCACATGAACACTGAAGCTTTCTTT. The encoded protein is CSVVPHMNTEAFF.

This clonotype has more than one count but fewer than ten. CDR3: CASSQDGKVNEQFF. As DNA, the CDR3 is TGCGCCAGCAGCCAAGACGGGAAAGTAAATGAGCAGTTCTTC. The chain uses TRBV4-3 and TRBJ2-1; D perhaps matches TRBD2 (5 bases). V lost 0 bases to trimming and J lost 7 bases, with 10 bases between them. This CDR3 region has 14 residues. Looked up from germline, CDR1 is LGHNA and CDR2 is YSLEER.

This clonotype was observed a few times. The chain couples TRBV20-1 to TRBJ2-7, with no clear D. CDR3 length: 13 amino acids. Trimming shortened V by 7 bases and J by 0 bases, and 13 bases separated the two germline ends. CDR1 is DFQATT, CDR2 SNEGSKA, per germline (reference sequence). DNA of the CDR3: TGCAGTGTAACTGCGGTAAGCTCCTACGAGCAGTACTTC. This codes for CSVTAVSSYEQYF.

The chain links TRBV7-3 to TRBJ2-1; 11 bases map to TRBD2. CDR3 size: 17 residues. The ends lost 1 base at V and 6 bases at J; junction bases unmatched: 8. Germline V CDR1 and CDR2: SGHTA, FQGTGA. The CDR3 loop is CASSLIPGTSGTNEQFF. CDR3 DNA: TGTGCCAGCAGCTTAATTCCTGGGACTAGCGGCACCAATGAGCAGTTCTTC.

This clonotype is labeled medium-sized. V is TRBV20-1 and J is TRBJ2-5; no firm D call. Germline V lookup: CDR1 DFQATT, CDR2 SNEGSKA (reference sequence). CDR3 length equals 12 residues. V lost 1 base to trimming and J lost 5 bases, with 8 bases between them. The CDR3 here is CSARVQAETQYF. DNA for the CDR3: TGCAGTGCTAGAGTACAAGCTGAGACCCAGTACTTC.

The chain employs TRBV5-5 and TRBJ2-1, with D unresolved. From germline, CDR1 is SGHKS and CDR2 YYEKEE (reference sequence). The CDR3 length is 15 residues. V gave up 4 bases and J gave up 0 bases, with 11 bases separating them. Here the CDR3 reads CASSREQSSYNEQFF. The CDR3 DNA follows: TGTGCCAGCAGCAGAGAACAGAGCTCCTACAATGAGCAGTTCTTC. Drawing the rest from reference TRBV5-5 and TRBJ2-1, the complete variable domain is DAGVTQSPTHLIKTRGQQVTLRCSPISGHKSVSWYQQVLGQGPQFIFQYYEKEERGRGNFPDRFSARQFPNYSSELNVNALLLGDSALYLCASSREQSSYNEQFFGPGTRLTVL.

The V and J genes are TRBV5-8 and TRBJ2-1, with 15 bases aligning to TRBD2. This CDR3 region has 19 residues. Germline assignment: CDR1 SGHTS and CDR2 YDEGEE. After removal of 2 bases from V and 2 bases from J, the junction contained 8 bases not matched to a gene. Here the CDR3 DNA reads TGTGCCAGCAGCTTTTTAGGACTAGCGGGAGGGTCCACCTACAATGAGCAGTTCTTC. Protein product: CASSFLGLAGGSTYNEQFF.